The 17 T cell receptor beta chains given below trace back to one sample, sequenced in a study of CD8 T cell repertoires and HIV-1 epitope variants. Clones were sequenced by immunoSEQ multiplex PCR, and TCRdb holds only the in-frame ones, with some missing. The sample holds 5,700 or so clones, around 67% seen once. These receptors have no identified antigens. The material sequenced was cultured CD8+ T cells derived from PBMCs. The receptors originated from a male donor with HIV.

The chain joins TRBV4-1 to TRBJ2-2; 7 bases align to TRBD2. Germline V gene lookup returns CDR1 MGHRA and CDR2 YSYEKL. The length of the CDR3 is 17 residues. V was pared by 0 bases and J by 0 bases, with 4 bases of the junction left unmatched. The CDR3 nucleotides are TGCGCCAGCAGCCAAGACCTTGCGGGGGCGAACACCGGGGAGCTGTTTTTT. It is translated as CASSQDLAGANTGELFF.

The rearrangement joins TRBV6-4 to TRBJ2-1, with 7 bases identical to TRBD2. This CDR3 has 15 amino acids. V dropped 0 bases and J dropped 3; count of bases not matched to a gene: 2. The germline gives CDR1 MRHNA, CDR2 SNTAGT. This CDR3 reads CASSDSGGVYNEQFF. The CDR3 DNA sequence: TGTGCCAGCAGTGACTCGGGAGGGGTCTACAATGAGCAGTTCTTC.

V gene TRBV28 combines with J gene TRBJ2-7; 8 bases are a match to TRBD1. Germline V gene data show CDR1 as MDHEN and CDR2 as SYDVKM. CDR3 length: 16 amino acids. The trim removed 6 bases at V and 2 bases at J, leaving 12 bases unmatched. The CDR3 here is CASSQSRDRRTYEQYF. CDR3 nucleotide sequence: TGTGCCAGCAGCCAATCCCGGGACAGGCGTACCTACGAGCAGTACTTC.

This clone was observed once. This chain connects TRBV9 to TRBJ2-3; D possibly corresponds to TRBD1 (5 bases). Deletions cut 0 bases from V and 3 bases from J, with 5 bases between. The CDR3 loop spans 13 amino acids. Germline V gives CDR1 SGDLS, CDR2 YYNGEE. The CDR3 loop is CASSVAGTDTQYF. The DNA of the CDR3 is TGTGCCAGCAGCGTAGCAGGGACAGATACGCAGTATTTT.

V usage is TRBV27 and J usage is TRBJ1-4; the D gene is possibly TRBD1 (6 bases). Trimming stripped 5 bases from V and 7 bases from J, with 14 bases between. Germline CDR1 is MNHEY and CDR2 is SMNVEV (reference sequence). The CDR3 has 14 residues. The CDR3 spells CASSMLNRAEKLFF. The CDR3 DNA reads TGTGCCAGCAGTATGCTTAACAGGGCTGAAAAACTGTTTTTT. Drawing the rest from reference TRBV27 and TRBJ1-4, the complete variable domain is EAQVTQNPRYLITVTGKKLTVTCSQNMNHEYMSWYRQDPGLGLRQIYYSMNVEVTDKGDVPEGYKVSRKEKRNFPLILESPSPNQTSLYFCASSMLNRAEKLFFGSGTQLSVL.

V and J are TRBV19 and TRBJ2-1, with 13 bases lining up with TRBD2. Germline CDR1 is LNHDA and CDR2 is SQIVND (reference sequence). The CDR3 has 16 residues. The V segment lost 2 bases and the J segment 8 bases; nucleotides outside the gene matches: 6. The CDR3 DNA reads as TGTGCCAGTAGTATACCGACTAGCGGGAGGATCGATGAGCAGTTCTTC. Its protein product is CASSIPTSGRIDEQFF. The full variable domain, with the rest looked up from reference TRBV19 and TRBJ2-1, is DGGITQSPKYLFRKEGQNVTLSCEQNLNHDAMYWYRQDPGQGLRLIYYSQIVNDFQKGDIAEGYSVSREKKESFPLTVTSAQKNPTAFYLCASSIPTSGRIDEQFFGPGTRLTVL.

The chain joins TRBV5-1 to TRBJ1-2; D remains ambiguous. This CDR3 is built from 12 residues. Between the trimmed V and J ends, which lost 1 base and 8 bases, there was a span of 9 bases. Germline V gives CDR1 SGHRS, CDR2 YFSETQ. DNA for the CDR3: TGCGCCAGCAGCTTGAGGACTTCGGGCTACACCTTC. Residues: CASSLRTSGYTF.

Only one count was recorded for this clone. The rearrangement links TRBV30 to TRBJ2-7, with 12 nucleotides matching TRBD1. V was pared by 3 bases and J by 3 bases, with 15 bases of the junction left unmatched. This CDR3 comprises 18 residues. The germline gives CDR1 GTSNPN, CDR2 SVGIG (reference sequence). The CDR3 region is CAWSPGQGAGDSDYEQYF. The CDR3, as DNA: TGTGCCTGGAGCCCGGGACAGGGGGCAGGGGACTCCGACTACGAGCAGTACTTC.

This sequence joins TRBV11-1 and TRBJ1-1; D is unclear. The germline V gene encodes CDR1 SGHAT and CDR2 FQDESV (reference sequence). The CDR3 totals 12 residues. Trimming shortened V by 5 bases and J by 0 bases, and 4 bases separated the two germline ends. The CDR3 DNA reads as TGTGCCAGCAGCCCCGTGAACACTGAAGCTTTCTTT. Translating it yields CASSPVNTEAFF.

The chain employs TRBV15 and TRBJ2-7; D may be TRBD1 (6 bases). V gave up 3 bases and J gave up 6 bases, with 12 bases separating them. Germline V lookup: CDR1 LNHNV, CDR2 YYDKDF (reference sequence). The CDR3 covers 13 residues. The CDR3 DNA follows: TGTGCCACCAGCAGGGACAGCCGTTCCGAGCAGTACTTC. Amino acid sequence: CATSRDSRSEQYF.

The sample holds a few counts of this clone. The chain joins TRBV7-6 to TRBJ2-7; 7 bases match TRBD1. The germline CDR1 and CDR2 sequences are SGHVS and FNYEAQ. With 2 bases clipped from V and 0 bases from J, the junction kept 4 bases outside the gene matches. This CDR3 region has 15 residues. CDR3 DNA sequence: TGTGCCAGCAGCTTACTGGGGACAGACTCCTACGAGCAGTACTTC. It codes for CASSLLGTDSYEQYF.

This clone was detected a few times. The chain joins TRBV19 to TRBJ2-7, with 10 bases aligning to TRBD2. V trimming: 4 bases; J trimming: 0 bases; junction bases outside the gene matches: 12. The CDR3 extends over 18 amino acids. In germline, CDR1 is LNHDA, CDR2 SQIVND (reference sequence). The CDR3 DNA reads TGTGCCAGTAGTACTCACGCTGGACTAGCGGAAAGCTCCTACGAGCAGTACTTC. Translating it yields CASSTHAGLAESSYEQYF.

This clone was detected once. The CDR3 region has the DNA TGTGCCAGCAGCTTGGGGACAGCAACCATGAACACTGAAGCTTTCTTT. This encodes CASSLGTATMNTEAFF. V gene TRBV5-6 combines with J gene TRBJ1-1, with D perhaps matching TRBD1 (6 bases). The V gene's germline CDR1 is SGHDT and CDR2 YYEEEE. The CDR3 is made up of 16 amino acids. V was clipped by 0 bases and J by 0 bases, with 12 bases between them.

The chain is built from TRBV6-1 and TRBJ2-3; no firm D call. This CDR3 region has 12 residues. Germline V gives CDR1 MNHNS, CDR2 SASEGT. The V end lost 2 bases, the J end lost 10 bases, and 10 bases lay between the germline ends. As DNA, the CDR3 is TGTGCCAGCAGTGAAAAGTCAGAGGCGCAGTATTTT. Translated: CASSEKSEAQYF.

V is TRBV4-1 and J is TRBJ1-2; 11 positions agree with TRBD1. The CDR3 extends over 15 amino acids. CDR1 and CDR2 (germline): MGHRA, YSYEKL. Unmatched junction bases numbered 8, after V lost 4 bases and J lost 7 bases. CDR3 amino acids: CASSPKEDRGLGYTF. The CDR3 DNA is TGCGCCAGCAGCCCTAAGGAGGACAGGGGGCTTGGCTACACCTTC.

This rearrangement joins TRBV5-4 to TRBJ2-3; D is unclear. Between the trimmed V and J ends, which lost 4 bases and 11 bases, there was a span of 11 bases. Germline lookup yields CDR1 SGHNT and CDR2 YYREEE (reference sequence). The CDR3 totals 11 residues. The CDR3: CASSHDPGQYF. The CDR3 DNA reads as TGTGCCAGCAGCCATGACCCGGGGCAGTATTTT.

This clone came up once. The V call is TRBV7-9, the J call TRBJ1-1; TRBD1 matches at 7 bases. This CDR3 has 15 residues. CDR1 is SEHNR, CDR2 FQNEAQ, per germline (reference sequence). The J segment lost 1 base and the V segment lost 5 bases, leaving 7 bases of the junction unmatched. CDR3 protein: CASSPETGSNTEAFF. In DNA form, the CDR3 reads TGTGCCAGCAGCCCAGAGACAGGGTCGAACACTGAAGCTTTCTTT. The variable domain in full, with the rest retrieved from reference TRBV7-9 and TRBJ1-1, is DTGVSQNPRHKITKRGQNVTFRCDPISEHNRLYWYRQTLGQGPEFLTYFQNEAQLEKSRLLSDRFSAERPKGSFSTLEIQRTEQGDSAMYLCASSPETGSNTEAFFGQGTRLTVV.